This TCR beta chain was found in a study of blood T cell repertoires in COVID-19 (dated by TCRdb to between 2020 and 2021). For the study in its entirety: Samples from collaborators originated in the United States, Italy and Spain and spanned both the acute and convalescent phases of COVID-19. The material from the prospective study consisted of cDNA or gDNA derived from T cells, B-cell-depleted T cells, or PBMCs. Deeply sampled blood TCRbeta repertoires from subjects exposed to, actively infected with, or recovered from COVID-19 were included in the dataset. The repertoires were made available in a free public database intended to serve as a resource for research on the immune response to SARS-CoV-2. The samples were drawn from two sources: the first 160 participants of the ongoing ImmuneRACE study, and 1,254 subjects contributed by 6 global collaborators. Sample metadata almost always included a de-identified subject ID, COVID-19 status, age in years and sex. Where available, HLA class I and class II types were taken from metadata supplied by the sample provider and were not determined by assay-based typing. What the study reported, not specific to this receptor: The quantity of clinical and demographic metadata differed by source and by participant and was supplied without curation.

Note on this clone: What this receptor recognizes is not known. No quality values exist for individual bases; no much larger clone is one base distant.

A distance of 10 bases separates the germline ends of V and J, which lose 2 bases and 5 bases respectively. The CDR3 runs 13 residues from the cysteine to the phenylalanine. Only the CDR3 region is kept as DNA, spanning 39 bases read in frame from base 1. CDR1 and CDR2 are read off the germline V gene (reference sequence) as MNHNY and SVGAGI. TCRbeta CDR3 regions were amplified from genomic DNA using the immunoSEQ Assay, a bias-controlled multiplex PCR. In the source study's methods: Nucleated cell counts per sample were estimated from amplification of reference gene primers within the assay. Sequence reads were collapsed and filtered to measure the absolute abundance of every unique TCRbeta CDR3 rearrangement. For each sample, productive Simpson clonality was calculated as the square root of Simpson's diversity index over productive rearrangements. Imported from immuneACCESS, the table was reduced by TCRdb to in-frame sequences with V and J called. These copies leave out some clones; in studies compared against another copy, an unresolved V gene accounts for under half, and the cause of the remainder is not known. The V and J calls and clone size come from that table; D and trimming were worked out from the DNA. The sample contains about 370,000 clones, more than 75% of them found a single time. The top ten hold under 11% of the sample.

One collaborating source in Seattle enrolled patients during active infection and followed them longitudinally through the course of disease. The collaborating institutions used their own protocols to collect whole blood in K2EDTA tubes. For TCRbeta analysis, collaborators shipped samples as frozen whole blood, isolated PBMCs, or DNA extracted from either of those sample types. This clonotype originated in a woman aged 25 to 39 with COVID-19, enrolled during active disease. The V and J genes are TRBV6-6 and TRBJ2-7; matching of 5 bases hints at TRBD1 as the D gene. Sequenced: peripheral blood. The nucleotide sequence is TGTGCCAGCAGTTACCCAGGGTTCAACGAGCAGTACTTC. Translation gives CASSYPGFNEQYF.